This section outlines one TCR beta chain sequence together with its context. Clones were sequenced by immunoSEQ multiplex PCR, and TCRdb holds only the in-frame ones, with some missing. Of approximately 89,000 clones in the sample, about 89% were seen once. The sample comes from a study of control samples from healthy donors and cancer patients. Material: blood. The clonotype originates from a man in his fifties in good health.

The CDR3 here is CASSETSTGWETQYF. The CDR3 DNA reads as TGTGCCAGCAGTGAAACTTCGACCGGTTGGGAGACCCAGTACTTC. This chain uses TRBV6-1 with TRBJ2-5, with D hard to call. From germline, CDR1 is MNHNS and CDR2 SASEGT. The CDR3 spans 15 residues. V shed 2 bases and J shed 5 bases, with 15 bases lying between them.